This T cell receptor (beta chain) was sequenced for a study of tumor and adjacent non-tumor tissue in lung cancer. Study-wide context: Patients comprised eleven to twelve adenocarcinoma, a couple of squamous cell carcinoma and 1 small cell lung cancer.

No cell sorting was done before RNA was extracted from the tissue. TCRbeta libraries were built with three rounds of nested PCR, modified from ARM-PCR. TCRdb used MiXCR to reprocess the multiplex PCR reads, holding one entry per CDR3 protein. The data contain under 150,000 distinct CDR3 sequences, 66% of them seen just once; the ten biggest clones take up about 20%. Study results and limitations: Tumor tissue had significantly higher TCR diversity than normal lung. Higher tumor TCR diversity was associated with shorter survival. Top 100 clones took a larger repertoire share in normal lung.

Trimming left V 7 bases short and J 2 bases short, with 15 bases between. Germline CDR1 and CDR2: DFQATT and SNEGSKA (reference sequence). The CDR3 totals 13 residues. As to this clonotype: No antigen is known for it.

This receptor was identified in a man aged 60 to 69 with small cell lung cancer. Sequencing input: lung tumor tissue. The V and J genes are TRBV20-1 and TRBJ2-7; D is perhaps TRBD1 or TRBD2 (7 bases each). The CDR3: CSVTGTTPYEQYF. Written as DNA, the CDR3 is TGCAGTGTGACAGGGACTACTCCCTACGAGCAGTACTTC.